This TCR beta chain originates from a study of early stage breast cancer tumors. Regarding the study as a whole: Bulk DNA sequencing of unsorted cells missed chain pairing and markers. Tumor and normal breast were distinguished via blood comparison in about 90% of the 16 patients.

Sequencing used immunoSEQ multiplex PCR; TCRdb keeps in-frame clones, though not all of them. The sample has roughly 30,000 clones; roughly 81% are singletons. V trimming: 0 bases; J trimming: 3 bases; junction bases outside the gene matches: 8. The CDR3 loop spans 18 amino acids. Germline V gene lookup returns CDR1 LNHDA and CDR2 SQIVND (reference sequence). With regard to this clone: Its antigen is unidentified.

The rearrangement uses TRBV19 and TRBJ2-1; 10 bases are shared with TRBD2. The clonotype comes from a person aged 35 to 50 with breast cancer. The sample was blood. CDR3 amino acids: CASSIDRLAGGRYNEQFF. In DNA form, the CDR3 reads TGTGCCAGTAGTATAGATAGGTTAGCGGGAGGACGCTACAATGAGCAGTTCTTC.